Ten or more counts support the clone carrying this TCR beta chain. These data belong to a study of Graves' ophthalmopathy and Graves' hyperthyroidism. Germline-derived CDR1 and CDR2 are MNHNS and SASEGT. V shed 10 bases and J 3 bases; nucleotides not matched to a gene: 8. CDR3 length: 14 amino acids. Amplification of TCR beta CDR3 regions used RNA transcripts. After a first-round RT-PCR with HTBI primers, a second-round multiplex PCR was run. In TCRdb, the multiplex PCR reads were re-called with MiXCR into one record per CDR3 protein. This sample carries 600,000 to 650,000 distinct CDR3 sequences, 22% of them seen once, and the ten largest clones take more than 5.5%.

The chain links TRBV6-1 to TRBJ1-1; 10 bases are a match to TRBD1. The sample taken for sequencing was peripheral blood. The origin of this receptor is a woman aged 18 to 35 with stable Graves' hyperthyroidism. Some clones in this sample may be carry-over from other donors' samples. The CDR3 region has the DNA TGTGCCACCGCGGGGGACAGGGGTTACACTGAAGCTTTCTTT. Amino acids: CATAGDRGYTEAFF.